The rows below give T cell receptor beta chains drawn from one sample of a study of T cell repertoires in cytomegalovirus infection. TCRdb independently ran MiXCR on the reads; one entry per CDR3 protein. This table holds 68,000 or so distinct CDR3 sequences, approximately 22% found once. No antigen has been assigned to these receptors. The specimen was PBMCs, sequenced either directly or after in vitro stimulation (not recorded which). The source is a human donor in good health (CMV status not recorded). Some clones in this sample may be carry-over from other donors' samples. The CDR3 runs from the conserved cysteine through the conserved F or W. The D gene is left open where the match is weak. Where a row states a size, it is once, few, many or the class of an expanded clone; other rows omit it.

v_call	d_call	j_call	clone_size	cdr3_aa	cdr3_nt
TRBV24-1	-	TRBJ2-1	-	CAIGYSGYNEQFF	TGTGCCATCGGTTATAGTGGGTATAATGAGCAGTTCTTC
TRBV28	TRBD1	TRBJ1-5	-	CASRRQGGSNQPQHF	TGTGCCAGCAGGAGACAGGGGGGGAGCAATCAGCCCCAGCATTTT
TRBV10-3	-	TRBJ2-7	few	CAIKAADSYEQYF	TGTGCCATCAAGGCGGCGGATTCCTACGAGCAGTACTTC
TRBV7-8	-	TRBJ2-7	many	CASSPRGPITYEQYF	TGTGCCAGCAGCCCAAGGGGCCCCATAACCTACGAGCAGTACTTC
TRBV27	-	TRBJ2-6	many	CASRTSGANVLTF	TGTGCCAGCAGGACTTCTGGGGCCAACGTCCTGACTTTC
TRBV27	-	TRBJ1-4	few	CASRGLTNEKLFF	TGTGCCAGCCGTGGATTAACTAATGAAAAACTGTTTTTT
TRBV12-3/TRBV12-4	-	TRBJ1-2	-	CASSPSGSNYGYTF	TGTGCCAGCAGCCCGAGCGGATCTAACTATGGCTACACCTTC
TRBV10-3	TRBD2	TRBJ2-5	-	CATADLAGGGGETQYF	TGTGCCACCGCGGACCTAGCGGGAGGAGGTGGAGAGACCCAGTACTTC
TRBV28	TRBD1	TRBJ1-4	many	CASSSLRTGGLTNEKLFF	TGTGCCAGCAGCTCCCTCCGGACAGGGGGCTTAACTAATGAAAAACTGTTTTTT
TRBV10-3	TRBD1	TRBJ1-1	many	CAISGTGENTEAFF	TGTGCCATCAGTGGGACAGGGGAGAACACTGAAGCTTTCTTT
TRBV7-3	-	TRBJ2-7	few	CASSLEAGIPYEQYF	TGTGCCAGCAGCTTAGAGGCAGGGATCCCCTACGAGCAGTACTTC
TRBV28	TRBD2	TRBJ2-1	-	CASSFMGGYNEQFF	TGTGCCAGCAGTTTTATGGGGGGGTACAATGAGCAGTTCTTC
TRBV11-2	TRBD1	TRBJ1-5	-	CASSLGDGDRHQPQHF	TGTGCCAGCAGCTTAGGGGACGGGGACAGGCATCAGCCCCAGCATTTT
TRBV7-6	-	TRBJ2-1	many	CASSLAGSFYNEQFF	TGTGCCAGCAGCTTAGCGGGCAGCTTTTACAATGAGCAGTTCTTC
TRBV6-2/TRBV6-3	TRBD1	TRBJ1-2	-	CASSETGTAYGYTF	TGTGCCAGCAGTGAAACCGGGACAGCCTATGGCTACACCTTC
TRBV7-6	-	TRBJ2-5	few	CASSALRETQYF	TGTGCCAGCAGTGCTCTTAGGGAGACCCAGTACTTC
TRBV4-1	TRBD2	TRBJ2-7	-	CASSQPPGTSGYEQYF	TGTGCCAGCAGCCAACCCCCTGGGACTAGCGGGTACGAGCAGTACTTC
TRBV28	-	TRBJ1-5	-	CASKPAGNSNQPQHF	TGTGCCAGCAAACCGGCAGGGAATAGCAATCAGCCCCAGCATTTT
TRBV4-1	-	TRBJ2-5	few	CASSPGAGGTWAQYF	TGCGCCAGCAGCCCGGGGGCGGGCGGCACCTGGGCCCAGTACTTC
TRBV12-3/TRBV12-4	TRBD2	TRBJ2-5	-	CASSLAGVLVTEETQYF	TGTGCCAGCAGTCTAGCGGGAGTTTTGGTCACTGAGGAGACCCAGTACTTC
TRBV28	TRBD2	TRBJ2-7	few	CASSWHLSGLAKYEQYF	TGTGCCAGCAGTTGGCACCTTAGTGGACTAGCGAAATACGAGCAGTACTTC
TRBV12-3/TRBV12-4	TRBD2	TRBJ2-5	-	CASSLALAGVQETQYF	TGTGCCAGCAGTTTAGCGCTAGCGGGAGTGCAAGAGACCCAGTACTTC
TRBV7-2	TRBD2	TRBJ2-3	-	CASSLVPGGSTDTQYF	TGTGCCAGCAGCTTAGTGCCGGGAGGGTCCACAGATACGCAGTATTTT
TRBV7-2	-	TRBJ2-7	many	CASRGREPEQYF	TGTGCCAGCCGGGGCCGGGAGCCCGAGCAGTACTTC
TRBV12-3/TRBV12-4	-	TRBJ2-3	few	CASSIRGGDFQGYTDTQYF	TGTGCCAGCAGTATTAGAGGGGGGGACTTTCAGGGCTACACAGATACGCAGTATTTT
TRBV12-3/TRBV12-4	TRBD2	TRBJ2-1	-	CASSPGLAQFF	TGTGCCAGCAGTCCAGGACTAGCGCAGTTCTTC
TRBV6-2/TRBV6-3	-	TRBJ2-5	-	CASSLQGRRGTQYF	TGTGCCAGCAGTTTGCAGGGCCGAAGGGGGACCCAGTACTTC
TRBV7-9	TRBD1	TRBJ1-4	once	CASSLGQGGGEKLFF	TGTGCCAGCAGCTTGGGACAGGGGGGTGGAGAAAAACTGTTTTTT
TRBV7-8	TRBD2	TRBJ2-4	few	CASSGLGLAKNIQYF	TGTGCCAGCAGCGGACTAGGGTTAGCCAAAAACATTCAGTACTTC
TRBV6-1	-	TRBJ1-5	-	CASRRTVYSNQPQHF	TGTGCCAGCAGGAGGACGGTTTATAGCAATCAGCCCCAGCATTTT
TRBV6-2/TRBV6-3	TRBD1	TRBJ2-7	-	CASTDIGTGAYEQYF	TGTGCCAGCACCGACATCGGGACAGGGGCCTACGAGCAGTACTTC
TRBV7-2	TRBD1	TRBJ1-2	-	CASSLGTGSYGYTF	TGTGCCAGCAGCTTAGGGACAGGGTCCTATGGCTACACCTTC
TRBV7-2	-	TRBJ1-5	many	CASSWELWQPQHF	TGTGCCAGCAGCTGGGAGCTATGGCAGCCCCAGCATTTT
TRBV6-5	TRBD2	TRBJ2-1	few	CASSYTSGSARNEQFF	TGTGCCAGCAGTTATACTAGCGGGAGCGCTAGGAATGAGCAGTTCTTC
TRBV7-8	-	TRBJ2-2	many	CASSLVGGRRELFF	TGTGCCAGCAGCTTAGTAGGGGGACGCCGGGAGCTGTTTTTT
TRBV7-2	-	TRBJ1-2	many	CASSAWGEVGYGYTF	TGTGCCAGCAGCGCATGGGGGGAAGTTGGGTATGGCTACACCTTC
TRBV4-3	TRBD2	TRBJ2-3	-	CASSQGTGGRPDTQYF	TGCGCCAGCAGCCAAGGAACCGGCGGGAGGCCAGATACGCAGTATTTT
TRBV15	-	TRBJ1-1	-	CATSRPAPKASEAFF	TGTGCCACCAGCAGACCGGCCCCAAAGGCCTCTGAAGCTTTCTTT
TRBV20-1	TRBD2	TRBJ2-3	-	CSARDRASGSFTDTQYF	TGCAGTGCTAGAGATCGGGCTAGCGGGAGTTTCACAGATACGCAGTATTTT
TRBV14	-	TRBJ2-1	few	CASSQEKFGAYNEQFF	TGTGCCAGCAGCCAAGAGAAGTTCGGCGCCTACAATGAGCAGTTCTTC
TRBV7-9	-	TRBJ1-1	few	CASTLADGTEAFF	TGTGCCAGCACCTTAGCCGATGGAACTGAAGCTTTCTTT
TRBV20-1	TRBD2	TRBJ2-3	-	CSPTSGNTDTQYF	TGCAGTCCGACTAGCGGGAACACAGATACGCAGTATTTT
TRBV7-2	TRBD2	TRBJ2-3	few	CASTRTSGNTQYF	TGTGCCAGCACCCGGACTAGCGGGAATACGCAGTATTTT
TRBV7-2	-	TRBJ2-5	-	CASSPSRGAETQYF	TGTGCCAGCAGCCCGAGCAGAGGGGCGGAGACCCAGTACTTC
TRBV12-3/TRBV12-4	-	TRBJ2-3	-	CASSLDRDTQYF	TGTGCCAGCAGTTTAGACCGAGATACGCAGTATTTT
TRBV7-2	-	TRBJ2-3	many	CASSLVADSTDTQYF	TGTGCCAGCAGCTTAGTAGCGGATAGCACAGATACGCAGTATTTT